This T cell receptor beta chain was profiled in a study of CD8 T cells in Susac syndrome. Reverse transcription used roughly 0.45 to 1 ug RNA and random hexamers. A single record per CDR3 protein comes from TCRdb applying MiXCR to the immunoSEQ multiplex PCR reads. The sample holds roughly 250,000 distinct CDR3 sequences, 90% to 96% seen once. From germline, CDR1 is SNHLY and CDR2 FYNNEI. The CDR3 totals 15 residues. The V end lost 7 bases, the J end lost 3 bases, and 16 bases lay between the germline ends. The origin of this receptor is a human donor with Susac syndrome. Sample: CD4+ T cells from PBMCs. This sequence joins TRBV2 and TRBJ2-4; D gene unclear. The CDR3 DNA reads as TGTGCCAGCAATCCTAGTCTTTGGGTCAAAAACATTCAGTACTTC. This codes for CASNPSLWVKNIQYF.